The entry below describes one T cell receptor beta chain. There is no known antigen for this receptor. Base qualities were left out, and no much larger clone turns up one base away. TCR CDR3 regions were amplified from genomic DNA by multiplex PCR using the deep immunoSEQ assay. For each cell subset, the extracted genomic DNA was distributed evenly across all wells of several immunoSEQ 96-well plates, and each plate served as one replicate. For sorted subsets, approximately 0.2 ug of genomic DNA, equivalent to some 33,000 T cell genomes, went into each replicate PCR. Purified libraries were measured with a Qubit 3.0 fluorometer, size-checked on a Bioanalyzer 2100, and measured again with the KAPA Library Quantification kit. Every immunoSEQ 96-well plate was sequenced on a separate single-read 150-cycle Illumina NextSeq 550 flow cell. Turning to the authors' computational methods: Because the immunoSEQ output held only junctional sequences and lacked quality scores, the filtering could not match the filtering applied to full-length reads. To assign V/J genes and CDR3, sequences were annotated using PyIR, a Python wrapper for IgBLAST v1.9, with IMGT germline references. Reads were filtered out if the reads had weak V/J assignments (E-value above 1e-6), no CDR3, stop codons, out-of-frame junctions, or ambiguous translated residues. A V3J clonotype was defined by an identical inferred V gene, J gene, and CDR3 amino acid sequence. Percentage overlap between repertoires was computed as shared unique clonotypes divided by the size of the smaller repertoire. RTK rarefaction, the Chao1 estimator, and Recon v2.1 estimates of unobserved clonotypes were used to assess repertoire richness. Generation probabilities were computed with OLGA for all TCRbeta clonotypes obtained by the gDNA method from a handful of donors. This immuneACCESS table, as held by TCRdb, lists in-frame sequences with V and J called but not all clones. Of the missing ones, under half trace to an unresolved V gene in checked studies; the others have no known cause. D and trimming come from the DNA, and the V and J calls and clone size come from that table. For this sample there are approximately 940,000 clones; approximately 80% appear just once. Jointly, the top ten make up nearly 1.5% of the sample.

The data derive from a study of shared clonotypes between healthy human individuals (dated by TCRdb to 2018 to 2020). About the investigation overall: Three men and a couple of women, aged 18 to 49 years, made up the cohort. Leukapheresis yielded between about 0.8 and 8.9 billion PBMCs per donor. For each donor, CD4 naive and CD4 memory were each given three plates, CD8 naive was given two plates, and CD8 memory was given one plate. To increase sequencing depth and limit assay-specific biases, TCR repertoire library preparation and sequencing were carried out by different laboratories using diverse techniques. Blood TCR repertoires of a handful of healthy adults were deeply sequenced to estimate repertoire size and the extent of clonotype sharing between individuals.

Healthy HIV-negative adults with no recently reported acute infections or vaccinations were included as donors. Every donor was a Caucasian adult living in Nashville, Tennessee, USA. CD4+ T cells were enriched by magnetic negative selection; naive cells were then positively selected on CD45RA, and the negative fraction formed the memory subset. Blood was collected by leukapheresis, and PBMCs were isolated by Ficoll-Histopaque density gradient centrifugation and then cryopreserved in liquid nitrogen vapor phase. Analytical flow cytometry was used to check the purity and quantity of each magnetically sorted T cell population. Each sorted fraction had its genomic DNA isolated and then quantified by UV absorbance on a Nanodrop 2000c. Overall study results and their limits: Because the study included only a small number of donors, the genetic and exposure-history diversity represented was limited. Naive subsets generally had larger estimated clonotype richness than memory subsets. Even with the large sequencing depth, rarefaction of the sorted-subset datasets indicated that sequencing was incomplete. Compared with non-shared clonotypes, the clonotypes found in all four sorted-subset donors had higher generation probabilities. Pairwise subsampling led to the expectation that sequencing depth would affect the degree of clonotype sharing among donors. About 5% of naive CD4, 3.5% of naive CD8, approximately 2% of memory CD4, and about 0.4% of memory CD8 clonotypes were shared across four donors. Sampling was limited to blood, and TCR repertoires in tissue likely differ from TCR repertoires in blood.

Trimmed from V: 3 bases; trimmed from J: 0 bases; junction bases lacking a gene match: 7. CDR1 and CDR2 (SGHRS, YFSETQ) derive from the germline V gene. The CDR3 measures 16 amino acids from cysteine to phenylalanine. Only CDR3 DNA is held: 48 bases, read in frame from base 1. The sequence is built from TRBV5-1 and TRBJ1-1; TRBD1 lines up with 8 middle nucleotides. Sequenced material: memory CD4+ T cells sorted from blood. According to the study, the label for this sample's cell subset or site signals: CD45RA-negative fraction. This sequence originates from a man aged 18 to 29 in good health. The CDR3 corresponds to CASSYGTGIMNTEAFF. The nucleotide sequence is TGCGCCAGCAGCTACGGGACAGGAATCATGAACACTGAAGCTTTCTTT.